This T cell receptor beta chain was sequenced in a study of T cell repertoires in cytomegalovirus infection. Across the study: It was recently identified HLA-C-restricted and well-studied HLA-B-restricted CMV epitopes that the study used. From public TCR beta signatures came an indication of both CMV infection and matching HLA type.

This clonotype was counted ten times or more. Its target is unknown. TCRdb recomputed calls from the reads with MiXCR, one row per CDR3 protein. The sample lists some 310,000 distinct CDR3 sequences; roughly 25% were seen once. Study conclusions and caveats: The ex vivo response was dominated by HLA-C-restricted CMV-specific TCR beta clonotypes. Cumulative frequency of public TCR beta families picked out carriers of CMV plus the relevant HLA.

This CDR3 spans 14 amino acids. Germline lookup yields CDR1 SGHTA and CDR2 FQGNSA. V shed 2 bases and J shed 4 bases, with 8 bases lying between them. This TCR derives from a human donor in good health (CMV status not recorded). Some clones in this sample may be carry-over from other donors' samples. V usage is TRBV7-2 and J usage is TRBJ2-2; possibly TRBD1 for D (5 bases). The sample here was cultured PBMCs, taken from culture after CMV antigen stimulation. DNA of the CDR3: TGTGCCAGCAGCTTATGGGGCGGCACCGGGGAGCTGTTTTTT. The encoded protein is CASSLWGGTGELFF.